This T cell receptor beta chain is from a study of T cell responses to AZD1222 COVID-19 vaccine. About the research overall: Pooled in the analysis were second doses at about 4 or about 12 weeks.

Profiled with immunoSEQ multiplex PCR; TCRdb holds only in-frame clones, not every one. The sample lists roughly 150,000 clones; 80% to 95% were seen once. Germline CDR1 and CDR2: LGHDT and YNNKEL (reference sequence). The CDR3 length is 12 residues. The J segment lost 5 bases and the V segment lost 8 bases, leaving 3 bases of the junction unmatched. This clone was seen once. Its cognate antigen is unknown. Overall study results and limits: Seropositive at baseline were only a handful of AZD1222 recipients. No day 14 peak samples; only post-peak repertoires were characterized. Unmutated variant regions are reportedly targeted by nearly half of spike-specific TCRs.

This TCR derives from an adult in good health. The starting material was peripheral blood, obtained on day 0 of AZD1222 vaccination. V is TRBV3-1 (or the pseudogene TRBV3-2) and J is TRBJ2-5; 9 positions agree with TRBD2. The CDR3 DNA reads TGTGCCAGCGAGCTAGCGGGGGAGACCCAGTACTTC. This codes for CASELAGETQYF.